This T cell receptor (beta chain) comes out of a study of control samples from healthy donors and cancer patients (dated by TCRdb to the early 2020s). Libraries were built with the immunoSEQ multiplex PCR assay. The clones in this table, taken by TCRdb from immuneACCESS, are in-frame only. Not every clone is retained; where verified, under half of the shortfall comes from an unresolved V gene, and the cause of the rest is unknown. This sample is represented by more than 140,000 clones; approximately 94% of them were singletons. The top ten clones comprise under 15% of the sample. Points on this clone: Its recognized antigen is unknown. No much larger clone exists at a distance of one base, and base qualities are not known.

The CDR3, from cysteine to phenylalanine, totals 15 residues. Only the CDR3 portion is preserved as DNA: 45 bases, with reading frame beginning at the first base. CDR1 and CDR2 were assigned from the germline V gene as SGHTA and FQGNSA. A distance of 14 bases separates the germline ends of V and J, which lose 7 bases and 4 bases respectively. The chain is encoded by TRBV7-2 joined to TRBJ1-6, with TRBD1 tentatively as D gene (5 bases match). Sequencing input: blood. The receptor's source is a man aged 35 to 55 in good health. The base sequence is TGTGCCAGCACCCACCGGGGGGGGTATAATTCACCCCTCCACTTT. The encoded protein is CASTHRGGYNSPLHF.